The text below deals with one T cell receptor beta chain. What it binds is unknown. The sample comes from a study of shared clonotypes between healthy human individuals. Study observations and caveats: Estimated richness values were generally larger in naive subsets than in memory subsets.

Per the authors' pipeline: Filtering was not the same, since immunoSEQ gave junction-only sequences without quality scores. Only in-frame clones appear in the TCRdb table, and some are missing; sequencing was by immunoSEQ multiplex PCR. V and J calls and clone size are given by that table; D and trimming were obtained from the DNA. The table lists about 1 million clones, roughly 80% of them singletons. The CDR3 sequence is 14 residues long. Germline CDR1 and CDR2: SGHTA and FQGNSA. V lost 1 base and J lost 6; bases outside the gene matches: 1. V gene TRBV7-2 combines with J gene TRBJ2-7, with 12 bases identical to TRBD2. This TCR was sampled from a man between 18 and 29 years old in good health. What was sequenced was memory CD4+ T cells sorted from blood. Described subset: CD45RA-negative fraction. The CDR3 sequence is CASSLGLAGAEQYF. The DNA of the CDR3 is TGTGCCAGCAGCTTAGGACTAGCGGGAGCCGAGCAGTACTTC.